This T cell receptor beta chain was identified in a study of blood T cell repertoires in COVID-19. CDR1 and CDR2 from the germline V gene are SEHNR and FQNEAQ (reference sequence). After removal of 5 bases from V and 2 bases from J, the junction contained 7 bases not matched to a gene. The CDR3 is made up of 15 amino acids. Source study methods: Reference gene primer amplification gave estimated nucleated cell counts. Method: immunoSEQ multiplex PCR; TCRdb's copy keeps in-frame clones and lacks some. V and J calls and clone size are those listed in that table; D and trimming were worked out from the DNA. Counted here are some 70,000 clones, 80% to 90% occurring once; the ten biggest clones make up approximately 22%.

The source of this sequence is an older woman with acute or convalescent COVID-19. Source material: peripheral blood. This chain uses TRBV7-9 with TRBJ1-2; 8 bases fit TRBD1. The chain's CDR3 is CASSRPPGGNYGYTF. CDR3 DNA: TGTGCCAGCAGCCGTCCCCCAGGGGGCAACTATGGCTACACCTTC.